The text below deals with one TCR beta chain. This record comes from a study of CD8+ T cells in alopecia areata. RNA was extracted and reverse transcribed into cDNA as the sequencing template. Generated by immunoSEQ multiplex PCR, the TCRdb table keeps only in-frame clones and is missing some. The sample has approximately 150,000 clones, approximately 49% seen once. This receptor was obtained from a human donor with alopecia areata. Sequencing was performed on CD4+ T cells sorted from blood, taken at week 0.

The CDR3 sequence is CSGGFTDTQYF. The DNA of the CDR3 is TGCAGCGGCGGGTTCACAGATACGCAGTATTTT. The rearrangement links TRBV29-1 to TRBJ2-3; the D gene is possibly TRBD2 (5 bases). Germline CDR1 SQVTM, CDR2 ANQGSEA. This CDR3 region has 11 residues. Trimming pared 7 bases from V and 2 bases from J, leaving 7 bases between.